The 19 T cell receptor beta chains reported below all come from one sample, sequenced in a study of blood T cell repertoires in COVID-19. The method was immunoSEQ multiplex PCR; TCRdb's version includes in-frame clones alone and lacks a portion of them. The sample shows under 300,000 clones, 86% of them seen only once. The sequencing sample was made of peripheral blood. The receptors were sampled from a man aged 55 to 70 with acute or convalescent COVID-19.

This clone was picked up one time. The chain employs TRBV19 and TRBJ2-5, with 8 bases lining up with TRBD1. The CDR3 loop spans 14 amino acids. Trimming took 4 bases from V and 5 from J; bases not matched to a gene: 6. Per the germline V gene, CDR1 is LNHDA and CDR2 is SQIVND (reference sequence). The CDR3 reads CASSTTGGMETQYF. CDR3 DNA sequence: TGTGCCAGTAGTACCACAGGGGGGATGGAGACCCAGTACTTC.

This sequence joins TRBV5-6 and TRBJ2-6; TRBD2 is a possible D gene (5 bases). The CDR3 is 15 residues long. V was shortened by 0 bases and J by 2 bases, with 6 bases between the two germline ends. Germline lookup yields CDR1 SGHDT and CDR2 YYEEEE. CDR3 residues: CASSLGGAGANVLTF. Written as DNA, the CDR3 is TGTGCCAGCAGCTTGGGGGGAGCTGGGGCCAACGTCCTGACTTTC.

V gene TRBV2 combines with J gene TRBJ1-5; weak D call: TRBD1 (5 bases). This CDR3 is 14 amino acids long. The germline CDR1 and CDR2 sequences are SNHLY and FYNNEI. V gave up 2 bases and J gave up 4 bases, with 9 bases separating them. CDR3 in DNA: TGTGCCAGCAGTGAATTGACAGAAAATCAGCCCCAGCATTTT. Translating gives CASSELTENQPQHF.

The J gene is TRBJ1-5, the V gene TRBV23-1, with 10 bases identical to TRBD1. TRBV23-1 is noted as an ORF with a role that remains uncertain. Trimming removed 5 bases from V and 3 bases from J; junction bases left unmatched: 7. This CDR3 region has 16 residues. This CDR3 reads CASSFRDRGYNQPQHF. CDR3 DNA sequence: TGCGCCAGCAGTTTTCGGGACAGGGGCTACAATCAGCCCCAGCATTTT.

CDR3 bases: TGTGCCAGCACCCCAGGAGGGCAGCAAGAGACCCAGTACTTC. This encodes CASTPGGQQETQYF. This sequence joins TRBV27 and TRBJ2-7; a possible D gene is TRBD2 (6 bases). The J call may be wrong; the DNA end is better matched by TRBJ2-5. CDR1 and CDR2 (germline): MNHEY, SMNVEV (reference sequence). The CDR3 length is 14 residues.

J is TRBJ1-5 and V is TRBV7-2; 8 positions agree with TRBD1. The V gene end was trimmed by 3 bases and the J gene end by 7 bases; junction bases not matched to a gene: 5. This CDR3 has 14 residues. Germline-derived CDR1 and CDR2 are SGHTA and FQGNSA. The CDR3: CASSFDRGEQPQHF. In DNA form, the CDR3 reads TGTGCCAGCAGCTTTGACAGGGGAGAACAGCCCCAGCATTTT. Full variable domain (outside the CDR3, taken from reference TRBV7-2 and TRBJ1-5): GAGVSQSPSNKVTEKGKDVELRCDPISGHTALYWYRQSLGQGLEFLIYFQGNSAPDKSGLPSDRFSAERTGGSVSTLTIQRTQQEDSAVYLCASSFDRGEQPQHFGDGTRLSIL.

This chain joins TRBV27 and TRBJ1-4; D is unclear. Between the trimmed V and J ends, which lost 3 bases and 0 bases, there was a span of 11 bases. Germline assignment: CDR1 MNHEY and CDR2 SMNVEV (reference sequence). The CDR3 has 16 amino acids. In DNA, the CDR3 is TGTGCCAGCAGTTTCCTCGGGTCTGCAACTAATGAAAAACTGTTTTTT. It specifies CASSFLGSATNEKLFF. The variable domain in full, with the rest retrieved from reference TRBV27 and TRBJ1-4, is EAQVTQNPRYLITVTGKKLTVTCSQNMNHEYMSWYRQDPGLGLRQIYYSMNVEVTDKGDVPEGYKVSRKEKRNFPLILESPSPNQTSLYFCASSFLGSATNEKLFFGSGTQLSVL.

This clone has just one count. The gene calls are TRBV18 and TRBJ1-1; D is uncertain. V was trimmed by 0 bases and J by 6 bases, leaving 5 bases between them. Germline CDR1 KGHSH, CDR2 LQKENI. This CDR3 contains 12 residues. CDR3: CASSPPSSEAFF. The CDR3 DNA follows: TGTGCCAGCTCACCACCTAGTTCTGAAGCTTTCTTT.

This clone was observed once. This chain joins TRBV10-3 and TRBJ2-5; weak D call: TRBD2 (6 bases). CDR1 is ENHRY and CDR2 is SYGVKD in the germline V gene. V was cut by 5 bases and J by 5 bases, with 6 bases left in between. This CDR3 is built from 11 residues. DNA of the CDR3: TGTGCCATCAGTCGGGGGGAGACCCAGTACTTC. It is translated as CAISRGETQYF.

The rearrangement joins TRBV11-1 to TRBJ2-3; no firm D call. CDR1 and CDR2 from the germline V gene are SGHAT and FQDESV (reference sequence). The CDR3 sequence is 12 residues long. Trimming took off 3 bases at V and 6 bases at J, with 7 bases between the two ends. The CDR3 here is CASSFLQDTQYF. DNA for the CDR3: TGTGCCAGCAGCTTTTTGCAGGATACGCAGTATTTT.

For this clone: Distinct nucleotide sequences in the sample also encode this CDR3. The chain couples TRBV12-3 or TRBV12-4 to TRBJ2-7, with D perhaps matching TRBD2 (6 bases). V shed 3 bases and J shed 12 bases, with 12 bases lying between them. The CDR3 spans 11 residues. CDR3 nucleotide sequence: TGTGCCAGCAGTTTCGTGGGGGGTCTGTACTTC. Its protein product is CASSFVGGLYF.

The chain carries TRBV5-4 and TRBJ2-1, with 15 bases identical to TRBD2. The ends lost 4 bases at V and 8 bases at J; junction bases unmatched: 4. Germline lookup yields CDR1 SGHNT and CDR2 YYREEE (reference sequence). The length of the CDR3 is 15 residues. The CDR3 DNA sequence: TGTGCCAGCAGCCGGACTAGCGGGAGGGCCTATGAGCAGTTCTTC. It codes for CASSRTSGRAYEQFF.

The gene calls are TRBV6-6 and TRBJ1-1, with 7 nucleotides matching TRBD1. CDR1 and CDR2 (germline): MNHNY, SVGAGI (reference sequence). J gave up 11 bases and V 2 bases, and 5 bases lay outside the gene matches. The CDR3 totals 12 residues. CDR3 coding DNA: TGTGCCAGCAGTTACCGCACAGGGGAGGCTTTCTTT. It encodes CASSYRTGEAFF.

The rearrangement uses TRBV20-1 and TRBJ2-1; D is ambiguous. Germline V gene data show CDR1 as DFQATT and CDR2 as SNEGSKA (reference sequence). The ends were cut back, 3 bases at V and 2 bases at J, with 23 bases in the middle. This CDR3 has 18 residues. The CDR3 DNA is TGCAGTGCTAGTTCCGCTGAAGCTAGTTCCCCTCCCTACAATGAGCAGTTCTTC. Protein sequence: CSASSAEASSPPYNEQFF.

The V call is TRBV27, the J call TRBJ2-7; 7 bases are a match to TRBD2. Germline V gene data show CDR1 as MNHEY and CDR2 as SMNVEV (reference sequence). The J segment lost 1 base and the V segment lost 3 bases, leaving 9 bases of the junction unmatched. The CDR3 runs 16 residues. The CDR3 nucleotides are TGTGCCAGCAGTTTCCGATCTAGGGGAGGGTCCTACGAGCAGTACTTC. Amino acids: CASSFRSRGGSYEQYF.

The V and J genes are TRBV7-9 and TRBJ2-7; no definite D call. The CDR3 has 13 amino acids. Trimming pared 3 bases from V and 5 bases from J, leaving 11 bases between. Germline loops: CDR1 SEHNR, CDR2 FQNEAQ (reference sequence). The CDR3 is CASSLESSHEQYF. The CDR3 DNA reads TGTGCCAGCAGCTTGGAGTCAAGCCACGAGCAGTACTTC.

The J gene is TRBJ2-2, the V gene TRBV6-5; 13 bases line up with TRBD2. The length of the CDR3 is 16 residues. CDR1 is MNHEY and CDR2 is SVGAGI in the germline V gene. V was clipped by 4 bases and J by 5 bases; unmatched bases: 4. The CDR3 DNA reads as TGTGCCAGCAGTTCCAGGACTAGCGGGAGAACCGGGGAGCTGTTTTTT. This sequence encodes CASSSRTSGRTGELFF.

Details on this clone: Other DNA sequences from this sample encode an identical CDR3 as well. The CDR3 nucleotides read TGCGCCAGCAGCCAAGATCAGCTAGCGGGATCCTACGAGCAGTACTTC. Residues: CASSQDQLAGSYEQYF. The chain joins TRBV4-3 to TRBJ2-7; TRBD2 aligns across 9 bases. The CDR3 has 16 amino acids. Germline CDR1 reads LGHNA; CDR2 reads YSLEER. The J segment lost 1 base and the V segment lost 0 bases, leaving 4 bases of the junction unmatched.

This clone was seen once. A much larger clone differs by one base, so this may be a read error. Different DNA sequences within this sample yield the same CDR3. The gene calls are TRBV10-3 and TRBJ1-1; 7 bases line up with TRBD1. CDR1 is ENHRY and CDR2 is SYGVKD in the germline V gene. The CDR3 sequence is 14 residues long. The CDR3 here is CAISEWTGGTEAFF. CDR3 DNA: TGTGCCATCAGCGAGTGGACAGGAGGCACTGAAGCTTTCTTT.